Sequencing of this T cell receptor beta chain was carried out in a study of CD8+ T cells in alopecia areata. About the research overall: Treated individuals took tofacitinib by mouth, 5 to 10 mg twice daily.

Extracted RNA was reverse transcribed, and the resulting cDNA served as sequencing template. Only in-frame clones appear in the TCRdb table, and some are missing; sequencing was by immunoSEQ multiplex PCR. The sample holds over 150,000 clones; about 55% are singletons and the top ten take about 10%. Study-level points and caveats: Compared with normal scalp, lesional scalp had higher clonality and more expanded CD8+ clones.

Treatment specified: oral pan-JAK inhibitor, 5-10 mg twice daily. For this clone: Its antigen is unidentified.

The sequencing used CD8+ T cells sorted from blood, collected at week 24, from a patient treated with tofacitinib. This clonotype was obtained from a human donor with alopecia areata.

In nucleotides, the CDR3 is TGTGCCAGCAGCCCCGGGACGGCTCATGGCTACACCTTC. It codes for CASSPGTAHGYTF. V is TRBV7-9 and J is TRBJ1-2; maybe TRBD1 (5 bases). This CDR3 spans 13 amino acids. Trimming pared 5 bases from V and 6 bases from J, leaving 13 bases between. Germline CDR1 SEHNR, CDR2 FQNEAQ (reference sequence).